This TCR beta chain comes out of a study of T cell repertoires in cytomegalovirus infection. Study overall: Both CMV infection and a matching HLA type were indicated by public TCR beta signatures.

Trimming took off 5 bases at V and 4 bases at J, with 17 bases between the two ends. The CDR3 has 15 amino acids. In germline, CDR1 is MNHEY, CDR2 SVGEGT. In regard to this clonotype: Its antigen is unknown.

TCRdb used MiXCR to reprocess the reads, holding one entry per CDR3 protein. The repertoire holds around 530,000 distinct CDR3 sequences, with around 27% as singletons. General study points: Summed public TCR beta family frequency identified CMV carriers bearing the relevant HLA. Within the response measured ex vivo, HLA-C-restricted CMV-specific TCR beta clonotypes were dominant.

This rearrangement joins TRBV6-2 or TRBV6-3 to TRBJ1-1; maybe TRBD1 (5 bases). The source of this sequence is a human donor in good health (CMV status not recorded). Some clones in this sample may be carry-over from other donors' samples. Sequenced: PBMCs. CDR3 nucleotides: TGTGCCAGCAGTGAACACAGGTCCGGGAGCACTGAAGCTTTCTTT. It is translated as CASSEHRSGSTEAFF.